This TCR beta chain comes out of a study of cytomegalovirus exposure and HLA in healthy donors. Turning to the study itself: Unique TCR beta sequences numbering 117 million came from 150 million to 200 million T cells in an earlier analysis.

Study-wide points: CMV serostatus was the only recorded immune exposure for donors. What a later analysis showed was that several of the most significant clusters appeared linked to common viral pathogens.

The CDR3 runs 16 residues. With 7 bases clipped from V and 5 bases from J, the junction kept 15 bases outside the gene matches. The germline CDR1 and CDR2 sequences are SQVTM and ANQGSEA. Primers: 60 Vbeta forward and 13 Jbeta reverse. Sequencing used immunoSEQ multiplex PCR; TCRdb keeps in-frame clones, though not all of them. The profile shows about 55,000 clones, 82% of them singletons. Details on this clone: Its antigen is undetermined.

V and J are TRBV29-1 and TRBJ2-7; TRBD2 matches 12 bases. Sequencing was done on a sample of PBMCs. This TCR derives from a man aged 30 to 45 in good health and CMV-seronegative. The CDR3 coding sequence is TGCAGCGCTGGTGGCCTTCGACTAGCGGGAGAGGACGAGCAGTACTTC. Translating gives CSAGGLRLAGEDEQYF.